The 25 T cell receptor beta chains below all came from one sample that was sequenced in a study of T-cell memory formation after mild COVID-19. TCRdb re-analysed the 5' RACE reads in MiXCR, keeping a single row per CDR3 protein. The sample consists of 200,000 to 300,000 distinct CDR3 sequences, 15% of them appearing once. The source material was PBMCs or a T cell subset sorted from them (not recorded which). The receptors were gathered from an adult woman who had mild COVID-19 (a few samples of this study predate the infection). Cell type and time point are not known.

This clonotype was picked up many times. The chain joins TRBV15 to TRBJ1-5; 9 nucleotides align to TRBD1. V gave up 3 bases and J gave up 4 bases; unmatched junction bases: 1. Germline lookup yields CDR1 LNHNV and CDR2 YYDKDF (reference sequence). CDR3 length: 14 residues. This chain's CDR3 is CATSSDRGNQPQHF. CDR3 nucleotide sequence: TGTGCCACCAGCAGCGACAGGGGGAATCAGCCCCAGCATTTT.

This clonotype occurred a few times. The chain is built from TRBV7-2 and TRBJ1-2; 7 bases are a match to TRBD1. Germline loops: CDR1 SGHTA, CDR2 FQGNSA. The CDR3 is 14 amino acids. J lost 1 base, V lost 5 bases, and 4 bases had no gene match. The DNA of the CDR3 is TGTGCCAGCAGCCTTGGACAGGATAACTATGGCTACACCTTC. The encoded protein is CASSLGQDNYGYTF.

This clonotype was observed a few times. CDR3 in amino acids: CASSGSGIGKTQYF. The CDR3 nucleotides are TGTGCCAGCAGTGGTAGCGGGATAGGAAAGACCCAGTACTTC. The rearrangement uses TRBV6-5 and TRBJ2-5; 8 bases fit TRBD2. The CDR3 is made up of 14 amino acids. V shed 5 bases, J shed 6 bases, and the junction held 8 bases outside the gene matches. The germline CDR1 and CDR2 sequences are MNHEY and SVGAGI.

This chain links TRBV4-1 with TRBJ2-2, with TRBD1 matching 8 bases. J lost 2 bases, V lost 4 bases, and 6 bases had no gene match. CDR1 is MGHRA, CDR2 YSYEKL, per germline. The CDR3 contains 16 residues. This CDR3 reads CASSPTGTGNTGELFF. CDR3 coding DNA: TGCGCCAGCAGCCCAACCGGGACAGGAAACACCGGGGAGCTGTTTTTT.

This chain links TRBV30 with TRBJ2-1; D gene ambiguous. Trimming cost V 6 bases and J 4 bases, with 7 bases left between them. Germline CDR1 GTSNPN, CDR2 SVGIG (reference sequence). The CDR3 sequence is 11 residues long. CDR3 coding DNA: TGTGCCTGTGCGGTATACAATGAGCAGTTCTTC. It specifies CACAVYNEQFF.

A few counts support this clonotype. This chain links TRBV6-5 with TRBJ2-7, with 7 nucleotides matching TRBD2. This CDR3 is 14 amino acids long. Trimming removed 0 bases from V and 2 bases from J; junction bases left unmatched: 1. Germline CDR1 and CDR2: MNHEY and SVGAGI. This chain's CDR3 is CASSYSAGAYEQYF. The DNA for the CDR3 is TGTGCCAGCAGTTACTCGGCGGGGGCCTACGAGCAGTACTTC.

The genes are TRBV25-1 and TRBJ2-1, with TRBD1 matching 7 bases. The CDR3 runs 14 residues. Looked up from germline, CDR1 is MGHDK and CDR2 is SYGVNS. The trim removed 2 bases at V and 9 bases at J, leaving 7 bases unmatched. CDR3 in amino acids: CASSEVTGLGEQFF. CDR3 bases: TGTGCCAGCAGTGAAGTGACAGGGTTGGGTGAGCAGTTCTTC.

The V gene is TRBV4-3, the J gene TRBJ2-7; 7 bases are a match to TRBD1. The junction had 7 bases not matched to a gene; V was cut back by 3 bases and J by 2 bases. Germline CDR1 and CDR2: LGHNA and YSLEER. The CDR3 is 15 residues long. The CDR3 sequence: CASSQRQGDPYEQYF. DNA for the CDR3: TGCGCCAGCAGCCAGAGGCAGGGGGATCCCTACGAGCAGTACTTC.

This clonotype showed up just a few times. The rearrangement uses TRBV5-1 and TRBJ1-6; 7 bases match TRBD1. V was pared by 4 bases and J by 5 bases, with 6 bases of the junction left unmatched. The CDR3 extends over 15 amino acids. Germline V gene sequence: CDR1 SGHRS, CDR2 YFSETQ. CDR3 region: CASSGTGVNNSPLHF. CDR3 in DNA: TGCGCCAGCAGCGGAACAGGGGTAAATAATTCACCCCTCCACTTT.

The rearrangement joins TRBV24-1 to TRBJ1-5, with TRBD1 matching over 10 bases. The germline V gene encodes CDR1 KGHDR and CDR2 SFDVKD. The V gene end was trimmed by 3 bases and the J gene end by 7 bases; junction bases not matched to a gene: 8. This CDR3 comprises 16 residues. CDR3 sequence reads: CATSDQDRGFGQPQHF. Here the CDR3 DNA reads TGTGCCACCAGTGATCAGGACAGGGGGTTTGGACAGCCCCAGCATTTT.

J is TRBJ2-3 and V is TRBV5-1; TRBD1 aligns across 8 bases. This CDR3 has 16 residues. Germline V gene data show CDR1 as SGHRS and CDR2 as YFSETQ. The ends lost 4 bases at V and 0 bases at J; junction bases unmatched: 7. CDR3 sequence: CASSVLGQGSTDTQYF. The CDR3, as DNA: TGCGCCAGCAGCGTGCTAGGACAGGGTAGCACAGATACGCAGTATTTT. The variable domain in full, with the rest retrieved from reference TRBV5-1 and TRBJ2-3, is KAGVTQTPRYLIKTRGQQVTLSCSPISGHRSVSWYQQTPGQGLQFLFEYFSETQRNKGNFPGRFSGRQFSNSRSEMNVSTLELGDSALYLCASSVLGQGSTDTQYFGPGTRLTVL.

This clonotype has more than one count but fewer than ten. This chain links TRBV5-1 with TRBJ2-7, with TRBD1 matching 7 bases. Trimming at V came to 2 bases and at J to 5 bases, leaving 7 bases not matched to a gene. CDR3 length equals 14 residues. CDR1 and CDR2 (germline): SGHRS, YFSETQ. For the CDR3, the DNA is TGCGCCAGCAGCTTAATACCTGACAGGGACGAGCAGTACTTC. Its protein product is CASSLIPDRDEQYF.

The gene calls are TRBV4-3 and TRBJ1-1, with 7 bases that match TRBD1. CDR1 LGHNA and CDR2 YSLEER come from the germline V gene. This CDR3 is built from 15 residues. V shed 1 base and J 11 bases; nucleotides not matched to a gene: 13. The CDR3: CASSQGDRPTTSAFF. The CDR3 DNA is TGCGCCAGCAGCCAAGGGGACAGACCCACTACCTCGGCTTTCTTT.

V gene TRBV19 combines with J gene TRBJ2-7; D unresolved. V dropped 5 bases and J dropped 3 bases, with 11 bases sitting between them. Germline assignment: CDR1 LNHDA and CDR2 SQIVND (reference sequence). The CDR3 has 13 amino acids. CDR3 residues: CASSVGDFYEQYF. The CDR3 DNA sequence: TGTGCCAGTAGTGTCGGAGACTTCTACGAGCAGTACTTC. The full variable domain, in which reference TRBV19 and TRBJ2-7 provide the parts outside the CDR3, is DGGITQSPKYLFRKEGQNVTLSCEQNLNHDAMYWYRQDPGQGLRLIYYSQIVNDFQKGDIAEGYSVSREKKESFPLTVTSAQKNPTAFYLCASSVGDFYEQYFGPGTRLTVT.

This clonotype was counted between two and nine times. The V call is TRBV10-3, the J call TRBJ1-2; D perhaps matches TRBD1 (5 bases). Trimming stripped 4 bases from V and 1 base from J, with 7 bases between. CDR1 is ENHRY, CDR2 SYGVKD, per germline. CDR3 size: 13 residues. CDR3 sequence (DNA): TGTGCCATCAGTGCAGACAGTAACTATGGCTACACCTTC. Its translation is CAISADSNYGYTF.

On this clonotype itself: A read error may produce the germline difference seen at one junction end. The rearrangement links TRBV20-1 to TRBJ2-7; D may correspond to TRBD1 or TRBD2 (5 bases each). The CDR3 is made up of 13 amino acids. Germline values: CDR1 DFQATT, CDR2 SNEGSKA (reference sequence). CDR3 bases: TGCAGTGCGAGAGCGGACACCTCCTACGAGCAGTACTTC. This translates into CSARADTSYEQYF.

In this sample, this clonotype turned up a few times. The CDR3 loop is CASSLFRETQYF. The CDR3 nucleotides read TGTGCCAGCAGCTTATTTCGGGAGACCCAGTACTTC. The V gene is TRBV7-2, the J gene TRBJ2-5; the D is unclear. The germline V gene has CDR1 SGHTA and CDR2 FQGNSA. The length of the CDR3 is 12 residues. V was pared by 2 bases and J by 5 bases, with 6 bases between.

The chain employs TRBV6-5 and TRBJ1-6; 9 nucleotides agree with TRBD1. CDR3 length: 17 amino acids. Per germline, CDR1 MNHEY and CDR2 SVGAGI. V was pared by 6 bases and J by 5 bases, with 11 bases of the junction left unmatched. This CDR3 reads CASRRTGTGKDNSPLHF. In nucleotides, the CDR3 is TGTGCCAGCAGACGTACCGGGACAGGGAAAGATAATTCACCCCTCCACTTT.

V is TRBV4-3 and J is TRBJ2-7; D may be TRBD1 or TRBD2 (5 bases each). CDR3 length: 14 residues. Between the trimmed V and J ends, which lost 1 base and 5 bases, there was a span of 12 bases. Looked up from germline, CDR1 is LGHNA and CDR2 is YSLEER. This CDR3 is CASSQALRDHEQYF. DNA for the CDR3: TGCGCCAGCAGCCAAGCGTTGAGGGACCACGAGCAGTACTTC.

The CDR3 coding sequence is TGCGCCAGCAGCCTCCGAAGTGAGACTGAAGCTTTCTTT. It encodes CASSLRSETEAFF. The gene calls are TRBV5-1 and TRBJ1-1; D uncertain. Per germline, CDR1 SGHRS and CDR2 YFSETQ. Trimming took 4 bases from V and 5 from J, leaving 12 bases between them. The CDR3 consists of 13 residues. The entire variable domain, with the rest obtained from reference TRBV5-1 and TRBJ1-1, is as follows: KAGVTQTPRYLIKTRGQQVTLSCSPISGHRSVSWYQQTPGQGLQFLFEYFSETQRNKGNFPGRFSGRQFSNSRSEMNVSTLELGDSALYLCASSLRSETEAFFGQGTRLTVV.

The chain couples TRBV5-1 to TRBJ2-3; D not resolved. CDR1 is SGHRS and CDR2 is YFSETQ in the germline V gene. V lost 3 bases, J lost 7 bases, and 6 bases lay in between. The CDR3 loop spans 11 amino acids. CDR3 DNA sequence: TGCGCCAGCAGCTCCGGAAATACGCAGTATTTT. Translated, it gives CASSSGNTQYF.

This clonotype was detected many times. The rearrangement joins TRBV5-1 to TRBJ2-1; 9 bases are shared with TRBD2. CDR3 length: 16 residues. Per germline, CDR1 SGHRS and CDR2 YFSETQ. V shed 0 bases and J 4 bases; nucleotides not matched to a gene: 5. DNA of the CDR3: TGCGCCAGCAGCTTGGATGGTAGCGGGGGTTACAATGAGCAGTTCTTC. Translation: CASSLDGSGGYNEQFF. Looking up the rest from reference TRBV5-1 and TRBJ2-1 gives the full variable domain: KAGVTQTPRYLIKTRGQQVTLSCSPISGHRSVSWYQQTPGQGLQFLFEYFSETQRNKGNFPGRFSGRQFSNSRSEMNVSTLELGDSALYLCASSLDGSGGYNEQFFGPGTRLTVL.

This clonotype occurred a few times. The chain links TRBV4-2 to TRBJ2-3; no clear D gene. The CDR3 length is 12 residues. The germline CDR1 and CDR2 sequences are LGHNA and YNFKEQ. V was pared by 5 bases and J by 6 bases, with 9 bases between. CDR3: CASSREEDTQYF. CDR3 sequence (DNA): TGTGCCAGCAGCAGAGAGGAGGATACGCAGTATTTT.

CDR3 DNA sequence: TGTGCCACCAGTGAACTGACAGGGCCGAACACCGGGGAGCTGTTTTTT. It encodes CATSELTGPNTGELFF. The rearrangement joins TRBV24-1 to TRBJ2-2; 7 positions match TRBD1. This CDR3 is 16 amino acids long. V was pared by 4 bases and J by 0 bases, with 4 bases of the junction left unmatched. Germline V gives CDR1 KGHDR, CDR2 SFDVKD.

This clonotype was counted only a few times. This chain connects TRBV7-2 to TRBJ2-3, with D tentatively TRBD2 (7 bases). V lost 1 base, J lost 1 base, and 12 bases lay in between. The germline V gene encodes CDR1 SGHTA and CDR2 FQGNSA. The CDR3 runs to 16 residues. Written as DNA, the CDR3 is TGTGCCAGCAGCTTAGAGAGGGGGGGCCGCACAGATACGCAGTATTTT. Translating gives CASSLERGGRTDTQYF.